Described below is a single TCR beta chain sequence and its context. Its target antigen remains unknown. The input lacks base qualities; no much larger clone sits a single base away. Healthy HIV-negative adults with no recently reported acute infections or vaccinations were included as donors. All donors were Caucasian adults living in Nashville, Tennessee, USA. CD4+ T cells were enriched by magnetic negative selection; naive cells were then positively selected on CD45RA, and the negative fraction formed the memory subset. After blood collection by leukapheresis, PBMCs were isolated using Ficoll-Histopaque density gradient centrifugation and then cryopreserved in the vapor phase of liquid nitrogen. Analytical flow cytometry was used to check the purity and quantity of every magnetically sorted T cell population. Genomic DNA was isolated from every sorted fraction and measured by UV absorbance on a Nanodrop 2000c.

Unmatched junction bases come to 14, with V trimmed by 7 bases and J by 9 bases. Via the germline V gene, CDR1 is SQVTM and CDR2 ANQGSEA. The CDR3 sequence holds 14 residues, the cysteine and phenylalanine included. Only the CDR3 portion is preserved as DNA: 42 bases, with reading frame beginning at the first base. This sample is drawn from a study of shared clonotypes between healthy human individuals (TCRdb year 2020). For the wider study: A few men and two women, aged 18 to 49 years, made up the cohort. For each donor, CD4 naive and CD4 memory were each run on three plates, CD8 naive on two plates, and CD8 memory on one plate. Libraries were prepared and TCR repertoires were sequenced by different laboratories using diverse techniques, in order to increase sequencing depth and limit assay-specific biases. Between about 0.94 and 8.9 billion PBMCs per donor were obtained by leukapheresis. Blood TCR repertoires of four to six healthy adults were deeply sequenced to estimate repertoire size and the extent of clonotype sharing between individuals.

Using the deep immunoSEQ assay, TCR CDR3 regions were amplified from genomic DNA by multiplex PCR. Extracted genomic DNA from each cell subset was distributed evenly across all wells of several immunoSEQ 96-well plates, and each plate was treated as a replicate. For sorted subsets, around 0.2 ug genomic DNA, equal to 25,000 to 35,000 T cell genomes, was loaded into each replicate PCR. Purified libraries were measured with a Qubit 3.0 fluorometer, size-checked on a Bioanalyzer 2100, and measured again with the KAPA Library Quantification kit. A separate single-read 150-cycle Illumina NextSeq 550 flow cell was used to sequence each immunoSEQ 96-well plate. The source study handled its data this way. Because the immunoSEQ output included only junctional sequences and no quality scores, the filtering could not be the same as the filtering used for full-length reads. Sequences were annotated with PyIR, a Python wrapper for IgBLAST v1.9, and V/J genes and CDR3 were assigned using IMGT germline references. Reads were filtered out if the reads had weak V/J assignments (E-value above 1e-6), no CDR3, stop codons, out-of-frame junctions, or ambiguous translated residues. V3J clonotypes were defined as sequences sharing an identical inferred V gene, J gene, and CDR3 amino acid sequence. Percentage overlap between repertoires was computed as shared unique clonotypes divided by the size of the smaller repertoire. Repertoire richness was assessed with RTK rarefaction, the Chao1 estimator, and Recon v2.1 estimates of unobserved clonotypes. For all TCRbeta clonotypes obtained by the gDNA method from a handful of donors, generation probabilities were computed with OLGA. TCRdb re-hosts the immuneACCESS table, in-frame sequences only. Its copies lack some clones; in the studies checked, an unresolved V gene accounts for under half of them, and the cause for the rest is not known. From that table come the V and J calls and clone size; the DNA was used to work out D and trimming. In this sample the table shows about a million clones, approximately 80% of which occur a single time. Over 0.8% of the sample lies in the top ten.

The full study reports these points: Compared with non-shared clonotypes, clonotypes shared by all four sorted-subset donors had higher generation probabilities. Because the study included only a small number of donors, the genetic and exposure-history diversity represented was limited. Naive subsets generally had larger estimated clonotype richness than memory subsets. Sampling was restricted to blood, and TCR repertoires in tissues likely differ from the TCR repertoires found in blood. Even with the large sequencing depth, rarefaction of the sorted-subset datasets indicated that sequencing was incomplete. Pairwise subsampling led to the expectation that sequencing depth would affect the degree of clonotype sharing among donors. Across a few donors, 5% to 6% of naive CD4, roughly 3.5% of naive CD8, approximately 2.5% of memory CD4, and under 0.45% of memory CD8 clonotypes were shared.

Sequencing used memory CD4+ T cells from PBMCs. According to the study, the label for this sample's cell subset or site signals: CD45RA-negative fraction. The rearrangement combines TRBV29-1 with TRBJ2-2, and TRBD1 aligns with 7 junction nucleotides. This TCR came from a man aged 18 to 30 in good health. Some clones in this sample may be carry-over from other donors' samples. The nucleotide sequence is TGCAGCGCCTCGAGACAGGGCCCCTACCGGGAGCTGTTTTTT. Its translation reads: CSASRQGPYRELFF.